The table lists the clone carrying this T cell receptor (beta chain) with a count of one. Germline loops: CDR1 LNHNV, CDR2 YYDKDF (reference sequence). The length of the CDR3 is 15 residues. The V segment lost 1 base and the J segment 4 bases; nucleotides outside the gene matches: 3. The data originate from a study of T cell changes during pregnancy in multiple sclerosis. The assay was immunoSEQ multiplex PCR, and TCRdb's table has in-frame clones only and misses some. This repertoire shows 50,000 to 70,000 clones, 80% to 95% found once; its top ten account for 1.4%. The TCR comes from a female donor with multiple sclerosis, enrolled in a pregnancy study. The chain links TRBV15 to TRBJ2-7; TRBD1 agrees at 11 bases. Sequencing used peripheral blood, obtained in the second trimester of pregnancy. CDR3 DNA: TGTGCCACCAGCAGAGGGGGGACAGGGGGTTACGAGCAGTACTTC. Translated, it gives CATSRGGTGGYEQYF. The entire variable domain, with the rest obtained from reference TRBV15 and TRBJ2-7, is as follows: DAMVIQNPRYQVTQFGKPVTLSCSQTLNHNVMYWYQQKSSQAPKLLFHYYDKDFNNEADTPDNFQSRRPNTSFCFLDIRSPGLGDTAMYLCATSRGGTGGYEQYFGPGTRLTVT.